This TCR beta chain was identified in a study of blood T cell repertoires in COVID-19. Study information: Some COVID-19 samples were acute and others convalescent; all came from the United States, Italy and Spain. The analysed material was cDNA or gDNA that came from T cells, B-cell-depleted T cells, or PBMCs.

Original processing methods: Reference gene primer amplification yielded estimated nucleated cell counts. Profiled with immunoSEQ multiplex PCR; TCRdb holds only in-frame clones, not every one. That table is the source of V, J and clone size, and D and trimming were worked out from the DNA. The sample yields around 280,000 clones, more than 70% seen once. Enrolment of Seattle patients took place during active infection, and they were followed longitudinally. The TCR was taken from a woman under 40 with COVID-19, enrolled during active disease. Source material: peripheral blood.

The CDR3 sequence is CASSLVGRVSYNEQFF. The CDR3 nucleotides are TGTGCCAGCAGCTTAGTAGGGCGGGTCTCCTACAATGAGCAGTTCTTC. This chain links TRBV7-2 with TRBJ2-1; maybe TRBD2 (5 bases). V was shortened by 1 base and J by 0 bases, with 10 bases between the two germline ends. The germline gives CDR1 SGHTA, CDR2 FQGNSA. The CDR3 loop spans 16 amino acids. Drawing the rest from reference TRBV7-2 and TRBJ2-1, the complete variable domain is GAGVSQSPSNKVTEKGKDVELRCDPISGHTALYWYRQSLGQGLEFLIYFQGNSAPDKSGLPSDRFSAERTGGSVSTLTIQRTQQEDSAVYLCASSLVGRVSYNEQFFGPGTRLTVL.